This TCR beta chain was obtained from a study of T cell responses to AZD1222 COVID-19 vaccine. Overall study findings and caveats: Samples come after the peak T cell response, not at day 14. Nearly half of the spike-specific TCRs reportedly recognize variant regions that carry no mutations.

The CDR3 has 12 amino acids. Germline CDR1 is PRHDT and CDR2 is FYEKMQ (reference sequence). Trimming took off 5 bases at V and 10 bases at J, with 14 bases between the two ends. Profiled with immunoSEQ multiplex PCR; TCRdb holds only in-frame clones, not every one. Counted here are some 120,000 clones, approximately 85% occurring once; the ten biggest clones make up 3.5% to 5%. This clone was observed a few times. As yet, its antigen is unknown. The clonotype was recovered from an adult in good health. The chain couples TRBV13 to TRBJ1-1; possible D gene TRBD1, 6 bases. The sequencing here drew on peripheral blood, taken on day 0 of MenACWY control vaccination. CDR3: CASSGRGTTAFF. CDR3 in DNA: TGTGCCAGCAGCGGGAGGGGGACTACAGCTTTCTTT. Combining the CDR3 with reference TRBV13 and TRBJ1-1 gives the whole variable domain AAGVIQSPRHLIKEKRETATLKCYPIPRHDTVYWYQQGPGQDPQFLISFYEKMQSDKGSIPDRFSAQQFSDYHSELNMSSLELGDSALYFCASSGRGTTAFFGQGTRLTVV.